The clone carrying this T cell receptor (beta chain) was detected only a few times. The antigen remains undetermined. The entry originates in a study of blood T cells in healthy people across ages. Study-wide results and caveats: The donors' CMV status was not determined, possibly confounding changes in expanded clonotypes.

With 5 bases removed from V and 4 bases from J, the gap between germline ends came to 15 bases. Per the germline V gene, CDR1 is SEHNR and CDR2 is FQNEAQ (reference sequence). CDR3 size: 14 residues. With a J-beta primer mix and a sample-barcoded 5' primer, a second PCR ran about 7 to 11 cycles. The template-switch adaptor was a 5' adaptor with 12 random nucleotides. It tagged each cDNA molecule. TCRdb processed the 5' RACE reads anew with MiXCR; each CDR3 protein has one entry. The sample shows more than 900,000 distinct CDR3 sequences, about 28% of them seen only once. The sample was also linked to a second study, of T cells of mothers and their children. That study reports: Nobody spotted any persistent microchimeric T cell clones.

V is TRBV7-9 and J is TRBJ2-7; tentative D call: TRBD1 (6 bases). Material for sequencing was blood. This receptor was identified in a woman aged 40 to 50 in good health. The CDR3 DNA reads TGTGCCAGCAGCCTTTCTCAGGGGATGTACGAGCAGTACTTC. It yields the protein CASSLSQGMYEQYF.